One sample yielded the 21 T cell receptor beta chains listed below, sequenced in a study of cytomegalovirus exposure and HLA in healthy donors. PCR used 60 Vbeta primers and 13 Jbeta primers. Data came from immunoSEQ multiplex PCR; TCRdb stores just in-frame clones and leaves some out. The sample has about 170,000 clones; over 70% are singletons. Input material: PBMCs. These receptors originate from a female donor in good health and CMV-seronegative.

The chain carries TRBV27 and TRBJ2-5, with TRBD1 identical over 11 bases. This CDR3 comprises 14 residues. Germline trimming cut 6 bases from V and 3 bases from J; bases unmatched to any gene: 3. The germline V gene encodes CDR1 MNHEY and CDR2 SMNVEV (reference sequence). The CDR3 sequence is CASSRTGGKETQYF. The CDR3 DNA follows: TGTGCCAGCAGCCGGACAGGGGGCAAAGAGACCCAGTACTTC.

CDR3 protein: CASSLGLAGGVDEQFF. The CDR3 DNA sequence: TGTGCCAGCAGCTTGGGACTAGCGGGGGGCGTGGATGAGCAGTTCTTC. The rearrangement uses TRBV7-3 and TRBJ2-1; 15 positions agree with TRBD2. V shed 3 bases, J shed 8 bases, and the junction held 5 bases outside the gene matches. The CDR3 covers 16 residues. Germline CDR1 SGHTA, CDR2 FQGTGA.

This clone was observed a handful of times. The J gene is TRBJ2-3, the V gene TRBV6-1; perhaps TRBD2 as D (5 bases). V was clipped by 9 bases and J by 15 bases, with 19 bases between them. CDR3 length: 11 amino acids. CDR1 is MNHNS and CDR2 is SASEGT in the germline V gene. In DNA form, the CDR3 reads TGTGCCAGTGGACTCTCCTTCGGGCCCTATTTT. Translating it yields CASGLSFGPYF.

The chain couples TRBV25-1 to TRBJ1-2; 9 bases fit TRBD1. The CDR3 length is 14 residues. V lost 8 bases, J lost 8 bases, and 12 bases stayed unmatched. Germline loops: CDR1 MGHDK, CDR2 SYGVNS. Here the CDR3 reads CASLSDRGESGYTF. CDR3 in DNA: TGTGCCAGCCTGTCGGACAGGGGCGAAAGCGGCTACACCTTC.

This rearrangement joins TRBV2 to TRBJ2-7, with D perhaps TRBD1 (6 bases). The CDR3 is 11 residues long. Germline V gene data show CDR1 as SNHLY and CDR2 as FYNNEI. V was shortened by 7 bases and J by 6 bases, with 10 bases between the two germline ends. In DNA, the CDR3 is TGTGCCAGCACAGGGGCGGTCGAGCAGTACTTC. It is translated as CASTGAVEQYF.

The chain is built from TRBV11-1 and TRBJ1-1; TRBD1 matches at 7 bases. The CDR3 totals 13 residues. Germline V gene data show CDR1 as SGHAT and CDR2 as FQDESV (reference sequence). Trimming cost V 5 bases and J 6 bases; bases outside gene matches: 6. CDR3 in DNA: TGTGCCAGCAGCACGGACAGGATTGCTGAAGCTTTCTTT. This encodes CASSTDRIAEAFF.

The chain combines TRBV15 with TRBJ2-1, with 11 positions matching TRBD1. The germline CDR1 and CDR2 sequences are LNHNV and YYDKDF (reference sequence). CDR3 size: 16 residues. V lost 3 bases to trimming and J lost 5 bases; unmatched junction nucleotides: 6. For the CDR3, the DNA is TGTGCCACCAGCAGGCGGACAGGGGGCAGGAACAATGAGCAGTTCTTC. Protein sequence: CATSRRTGGRNNEQFF.

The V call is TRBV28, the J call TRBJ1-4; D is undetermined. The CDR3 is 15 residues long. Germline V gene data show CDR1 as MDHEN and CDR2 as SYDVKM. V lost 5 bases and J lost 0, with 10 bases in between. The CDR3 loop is CASSPLTATNEKLFF. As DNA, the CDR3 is TGTGCCAGCAGTCCGTTGACTGCAACTAATGAAAAACTGTTTTTT.

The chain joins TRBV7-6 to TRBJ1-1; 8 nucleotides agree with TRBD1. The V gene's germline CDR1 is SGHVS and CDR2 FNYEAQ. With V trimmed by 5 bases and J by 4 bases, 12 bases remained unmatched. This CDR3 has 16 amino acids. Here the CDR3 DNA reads TGTGCCAGCAGCACTAGACAGGGGTCTTCCAGCACTGAAGCTTTCTTT. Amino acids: CASSTRQGSSSTEAFF.

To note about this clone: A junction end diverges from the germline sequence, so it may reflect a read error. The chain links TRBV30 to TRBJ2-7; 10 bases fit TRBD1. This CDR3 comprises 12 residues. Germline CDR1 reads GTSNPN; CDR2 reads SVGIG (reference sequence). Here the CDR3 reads CAWSLGQGMGNF. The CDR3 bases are TGTGCCTGGAGTTTGGGACAGGGGATGGGGAACTTC.

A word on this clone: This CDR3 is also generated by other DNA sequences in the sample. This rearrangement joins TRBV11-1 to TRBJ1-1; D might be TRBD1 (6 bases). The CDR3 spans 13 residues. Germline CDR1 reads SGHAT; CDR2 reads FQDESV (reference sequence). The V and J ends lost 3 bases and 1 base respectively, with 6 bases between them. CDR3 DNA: TGTGCCAGCAGCTTGACAGGGAACACTGAAGCTTTCTTT. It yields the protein CASSLTGNTEAFF.

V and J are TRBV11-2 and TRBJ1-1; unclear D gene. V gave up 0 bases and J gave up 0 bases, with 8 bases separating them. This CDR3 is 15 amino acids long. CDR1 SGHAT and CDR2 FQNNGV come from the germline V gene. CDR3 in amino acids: CASSLDGYMNTEAFF. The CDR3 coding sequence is TGTGCCAGCAGCTTAGACGGTTATATGAACACTGAAGCTTTCTTT.

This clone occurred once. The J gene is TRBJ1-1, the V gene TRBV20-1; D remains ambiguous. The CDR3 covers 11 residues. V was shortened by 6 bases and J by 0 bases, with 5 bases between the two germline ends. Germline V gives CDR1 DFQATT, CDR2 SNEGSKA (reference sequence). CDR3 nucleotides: TGCAGTGCCAGGATGAACACTGAAGCTTTCTTT. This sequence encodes CSARMNTEAFF.

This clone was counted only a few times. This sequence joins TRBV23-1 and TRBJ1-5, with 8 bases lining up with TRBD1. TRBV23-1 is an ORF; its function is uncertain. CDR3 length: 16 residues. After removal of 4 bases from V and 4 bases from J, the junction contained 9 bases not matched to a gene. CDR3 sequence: CASSPGQEPQNQPQHF. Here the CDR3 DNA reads TGCGCCAGCAGTCCGGGACAGGAGCCACAAAATCAGCCCCAGCATTTT.

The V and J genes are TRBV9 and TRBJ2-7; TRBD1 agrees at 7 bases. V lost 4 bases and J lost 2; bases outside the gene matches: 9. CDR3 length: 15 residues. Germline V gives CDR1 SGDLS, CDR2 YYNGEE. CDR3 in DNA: TGTGCCAGCAGCACACACCCGGGACAGACCTACGAGCAGTACTTC. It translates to CASSTHPGQTYEQYF.

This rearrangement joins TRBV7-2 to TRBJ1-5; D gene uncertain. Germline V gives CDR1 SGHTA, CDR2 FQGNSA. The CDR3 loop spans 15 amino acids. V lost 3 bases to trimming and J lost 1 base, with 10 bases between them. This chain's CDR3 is CASSLRQTSNQPQHF. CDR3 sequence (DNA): TGTGCCAGCAGCTTGAGGCAGACGAGCAATCAGCCCCAGCATTTT.

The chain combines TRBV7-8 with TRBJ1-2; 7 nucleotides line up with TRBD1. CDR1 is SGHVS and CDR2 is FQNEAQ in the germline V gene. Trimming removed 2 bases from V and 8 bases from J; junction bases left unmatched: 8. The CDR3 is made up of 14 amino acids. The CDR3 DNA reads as TGTGCCAGCAGCTTACCACAGGGGTTAGGCGGCTACACCTTC. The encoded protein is CASSLPQGLGGYTF.

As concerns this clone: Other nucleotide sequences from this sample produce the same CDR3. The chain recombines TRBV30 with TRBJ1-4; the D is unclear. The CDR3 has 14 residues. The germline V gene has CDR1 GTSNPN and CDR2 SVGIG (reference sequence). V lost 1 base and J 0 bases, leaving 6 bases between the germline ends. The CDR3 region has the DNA TGTGCCTGGAGTGCGGGTACAACTAATGAAAAACTGTTTTTT. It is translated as CAWSAGTTNEKLFF. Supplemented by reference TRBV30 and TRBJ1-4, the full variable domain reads SQTIHQWPATLVQPVGSPLSLECTVEGTSNPNLYWYRQAAGRGLQLLFYSVGIGQISSEVPQNLSASRPQDRQFILSSKKLLLSDSGFYLCAWSAGTTNEKLFFGSGTQLSVL.

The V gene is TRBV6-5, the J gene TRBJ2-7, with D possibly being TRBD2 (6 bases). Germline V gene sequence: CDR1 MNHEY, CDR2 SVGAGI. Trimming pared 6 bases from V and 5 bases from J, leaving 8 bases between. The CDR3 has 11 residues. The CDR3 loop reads CASRRTNEQYF. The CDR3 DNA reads TGTGCCAGCAGGAGGACTAACGAGCAGTACTTC.

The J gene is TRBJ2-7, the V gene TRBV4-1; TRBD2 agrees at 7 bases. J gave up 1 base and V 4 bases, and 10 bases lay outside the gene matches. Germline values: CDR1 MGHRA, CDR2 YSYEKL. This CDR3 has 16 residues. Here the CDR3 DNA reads TGCGCCAGCAGCCTCGCCCCCAGCGGGGAATCCTACGAGCAGTACTTC. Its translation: CASSLAPSGESYEQYF.

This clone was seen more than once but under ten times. CDR3 amino acids: CASSPATGPTGNQPQHF. As DNA, the CDR3 is TGTGCCAGCAGCCCCGCAACTGGGCCAACTGGCAATCAGCCCCAGCATTTT. The chain combines TRBV7-2 with TRBJ1-5, with D unresolved. The V end was cut by 5 bases, the J end by 2 bases, with 19 bases between. The CDR3 runs to 17 residues. Germline V gene data show CDR1 as SGHTA and CDR2 as FQGNSA.